This is a list of T cell receptor beta chains from one sample in a study of T cell changes during pregnancy in multiple sclerosis. Measured with immunoSEQ multiplex PCR; TCRdb has only the in-frame clones, and not every one. The sample lists more than 55,000 clones; about 90% were seen once. The specimen comprised peripheral blood, sampled in the first trimester of pregnancy. The receptor set was obtained from a female donor in good health, enrolled as a control in a pregnancy study. CDR3s include the opening cysteine and the closing phenylalanine or tryptophan. The order of the fields is V gene, D gene, J gene, clone size, CDR3 protein, CDR3 DNA. A D gene is named only where the DNA matches it firmly. Clone sizes are given selectively: once, few, many, or a class where the clone is expanded.

TRBV5-1	-	TRBJ2-1	-	CASSRTGIYNEQFF	TGCGCCAGCAGCAGAACGGGAATCTACAATGAGCAGTTCTTC
TRBV5-6	-	TRBJ2-1	-	CASSSAPTSSGSSYNEQFF	TGTGCCAGCAGCTCTGCCCCCACTAGCTCGGGGAGCTCCTACAATGAGCAGTTCTTC
TRBV7-2	TRBD1	TRBJ2-7	few	CASSPRTGSEQYF	TGTGCCAGCAGCCCCCGGACAGGATCCGAGCAGTACTTC
TRBV28	-	TRBJ2-5	-	CASSQSGETQYF	TGTGCCAGCAGCCAGAGCGGGGAGACCCAGTACTTC
TRBV27	TRBD2	TRBJ2-7	-	CASHRAAGGEQYF	TGTGCCAGCCACAGGGCAGCGGGGGGCGAGCAGTACTTC
TRBV6-6	-	TRBJ1-5	-	CASTDQGAQPQHF	TGTGCCAGCACCGATCAAGGGGCTCAGCCCCAGCATTTT
TRBV27	TRBD2	TRBJ2-3	-	CASSFLAGGSDTQYF	TGTGCCAGCAGTTTCTTAGCGGGGGGTTCGGATACGCAGTATTTT
TRBV28	TRBD1	TRBJ1-2	once	CASSDPDRDTPIGGYTF	TGTGCCAGCAGTGATCCGGACAGGGACACCCCTATCGGAGGCTACACCTTC
TRBV29-1	-	TRBJ1-2	-	CSVESRGFSYGYTF	TGCAGCGTTGAGAGTCGAGGGTTTTCCTATGGCTACACCTTC
TRBV4-1	TRBD1	TRBJ1-5	-	CASSQVDRGKRYSNQPQHF	TGCGCCAGCAGCCAAGTGGACAGGGGAAAACGGTATAGCAATCAGCCCCAGCATTTT
TRBV29-1	TRBD1	TRBJ1-2	-	CSVEGRDSLILNYGYTF	TGCAGCGTTGAGGGCCGGGACAGTCTTATCTTAAACTATGGCTACACCTTC
TRBV5-4	-	TRBJ1-3	-	CASSPDSAKNTIYF	TGTGCCAGCAGCCCGGACAGTGCTAAGAACACCATATATTTT
TRBV6-1	-	TRBJ2-5	-	CASSGTESETQYF	TGTGCCAGCAGTGGAACAGAATCGGAGACCCAGTACTTC
TRBV5-1	-	TRBJ2-2	-	CASSLVRMNTGELFF	TGCGCCAGCAGCTTGGTCAGGATGAACACCGGGGAGCTGTTTTTT
TRBV6-4	-	TRBJ2-1	few	CASSEGSSNEQFF	TGTGCCAGCAGTGAGGGGAGCAGCAATGAGCAGTTCTTC
TRBV6-5	TRBD2	TRBJ2-3	-	CASWGGRVMDTQYF	TGTGCCAGTTGGGGAGGGCGGGTAATGGATACGCAGTATTTT
TRBV2	-	TRBJ2-5	-	CASSEGASKETQYF	TGTGCCAGCAGTGAGGGAGCTAGCAAAGAGACCCAGTACTTC
TRBV30	TRBD2	TRBJ2-1	-	CAWNPTSAYNEQFF	TGTGCCTGGAACCCTACTAGCGCGTACAATGAGCAGTTCTTC
TRBV5-6	TRBD1	TRBJ1-5	-	CASSLAGTGNRPQHF	TGTGCCAGCAGCTTGGCAGGGACAGGGAATAGGCCCCAGCATTTT
TRBV6-9	-	TRBJ1-5	-	CASSYVNCRNQPQHF	TGTGCCAGCAGTTACGTTAATTGTCGCAATCAGCCCCAGCATTTT
TRBV18	-	TRBJ2-3	-	CASSPSQRELSTDTQYF	TGTGCCAGCTCACCAAGTCAGCGAGAATTGAGCACAGATACGCAGTATTTT
TRBV27	-	TRBJ2-3	-	CASARAKSTDTQYF	TGTGCCAGCGCCCGAGCAAAAAGCACAGATACGCAGTATTTT
TRBV30	-	TRBJ1-4	-	CAWSPSNTLFF	TGTGCCTGGAGTCCCTCGAACACGCTGTTTTTT
TRBV11-2	-	TRBJ2-7	few	CASSLAVYEQYF	TGTGCCAGCAGCTTAGCGGTGTACGAGCAGTACTTC
TRBV5-4	TRBD2	TRBJ2-3	-	CASSHVSGRAADTQYF	TGTGCCAGCAGCCATGTTAGCGGGAGGGCCGCGGATACGCAGTATTTT
TRBV5-3	TRBD1	TRBJ2-7	-	CARSLHFPDRGTYEQYF	TGTGCCAGAAGCTTGCATTTCCCGGACAGGGGGACCTACGAGCAGTACTTC
TRBV5-4	-	TRBJ2-2	-	CASSLPTTGELFF	TGTGCCAGCAGCTTGCCAACAACCGGGGAGCTGTTTTTT
TRBV6-5	-	TRBJ1-2	-	CASSYTIGSGYTF	TGTGCCAGCAGTTACACCATCGGGAGCGGCTACACCTTC
TRBV27	TRBD2	TRBJ2-5	-	CASSPWTSGYEQYF	TGTGCCAGCAGTCCCTGGACTAGCGGGTACGAGCAATACTTC
TRBV2	TRBD1	TRBJ1-4	-	CASSGSEGAKDEKLFF	TGTGCCAGCAGTGGATCCGAGGGGGCGAAGGATGAAAAACTGTTTTTT
TRBV5-1	-	TRBJ2-2	-	CASSAGLTGELFF	TGCGCCAGCAGCGCCGGACTCACCGGGGAGCTGTTTTTT
TRBV19	-	TRBJ1-5	-	CASSIGGGQNQPQHF	TGTGCCAGTAGTATAGGGGGAGGGCAGAATCAGCCCCAGCATTTT
TRBV29-1	-	TRBJ2-7	-	CSVSQGMSYEQYF	TGCAGCGTTAGTCAGGGTATGTCCTACGAGCAGTACTTC
TRBV6-1	-	TRBJ1-5	few	CASSDRQYPQHF	TGTGCCAGCAGTGATCGACAGTATCCCCAGCATTTT
TRBV11-2	TRBD1	TRBJ2-5	-	CASSLGTGGETQYF	TGTGCCAGCAGCTTAGGGACAGGGGGAGAGACCCAGTACTTC
TRBV28	-	TRBJ1-1	-	CASSLYGRGARETEAFF	TGTGCCAGCAGTTTATATGGACGGGGGGCGCGGGAGACTGAAGCTTTCTTT
TRBV7-9	TRBD1	TRBJ2-7	many	CASSYDRGFDEQYF	TGTGCCAGCAGCTACGACAGGGGGTTTGACGAGCAGTACTTC
TRBV7-2	TRBD1	TRBJ2-7	-	CASSFTGTGGIEQYF	TGTGCCAGCAGCTTTACCGGGACAGGGGGTATCGAGCAGTACTTC
TRBV30	-	TRBJ1-3	-	CAWRARGSGNTIYF	TGTGCCTGGAGGGCTCGAGGGAGTGGAAACACCATATATTTT
TRBV5-5	TRBD1	TRBJ2-7	-	CASSQKPTGAEQYF	TGTGCCAGCAGCCAGAAACCGACAGGGGCCGAGCAGTACTTC
TRBV10-3	-	TRBJ1-4	-	CAISERGTNEKLFF	TGTGCCATCAGTGAGAGGGGAACTAATGAAAAACTGTTTTTT
TRBV7-2	-	TRBJ2-1	-	CASSPGWRDEQFF	TGTGCCAGCAGCCCCGGGTGGAGGGATGAGCAGTTCTTC
TRBV18	-	TRBJ2-7	-	CASSPAGTSYEQYF	TGTGCCAGCTCACCGGCGGGGACCTCCTACGAGCAGTACTTC
TRBV4-1	TRBD2	TRBJ2-1	once	CASSQDPAGGNEQFF	TGCGCCAGCAGCCAAGACCCAGCGGGAGGGAATGAGCAGTTCTTC
TRBV28	-	TRBJ1-4	-	CASSYRLVGEKLFF	TGTGCCAGCAGTTACAGGCTTGTCGGCGAAAAACTGTTTTTT
TRBV2	TRBD1	TRBJ1-5	-	CASSEYGRGSNQPQHF	TGTGCCAGCAGTGAATATGGCAGGGGGAGCAATCAGCCCCAGCATTTT
TRBV6-5	-	TRBJ1-2	-	CASKPVPGGLYGYTF	TGTGCCAGCAAACCTGTGCCCGGGGGACTCTATGGCTACACCTTC
TRBV7-9	TRBD1	TRBJ1-1	-	CASSSFQGAPATEAFF	TGTGCCAGCAGCTCGTTTCAGGGGGCGCCGGCCACTGAAGCTTTCTTT
TRBV11-2	TRBD1	TRBJ2-3	-	CASSPGRDRGTLDTQYF	TGTGCCAGCAGCCCAGGGAGGGACAGGGGCACCCTAGATACGCAGTATTTT
TRBV19	-	TRBJ2-1	-	CASSILLGNEQFF	TGTGCCAGTAGTATCCTTCTAGGCAATGAGCAGTTCTTC
TRBV2	-	TRBJ1-4	-	CAIPSDRNEKLFF	TGTGCCATTCCCTCGGACAGAAATGAAAAACTGTTTTTT
TRBV5-1	-	TRBJ1-1	-	CASSLVGGAPTEAFF	TGCGCCAGCAGCTTGGTGGGGGGGGCGCCCACTGAAGCTTTCTTT
TRBV2	TRBD2	TRBJ2-7	-	CASSGGAGVWYEQYF	TGTGCCAGCAGTGGGGGAGCGGGGGTTTGGTACGAGCAGTACTTC